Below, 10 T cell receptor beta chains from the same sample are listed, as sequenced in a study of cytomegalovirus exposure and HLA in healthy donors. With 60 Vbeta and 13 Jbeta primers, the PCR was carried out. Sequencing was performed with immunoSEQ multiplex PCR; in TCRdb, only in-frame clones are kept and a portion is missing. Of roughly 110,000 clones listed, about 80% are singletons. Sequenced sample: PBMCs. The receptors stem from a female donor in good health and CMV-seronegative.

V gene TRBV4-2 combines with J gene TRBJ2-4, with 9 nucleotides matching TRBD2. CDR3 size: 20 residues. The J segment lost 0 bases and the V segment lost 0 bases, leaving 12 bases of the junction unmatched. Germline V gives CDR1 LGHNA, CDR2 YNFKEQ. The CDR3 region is CASSQDLASGDRQAKNIQYF. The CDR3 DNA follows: TGTGCCAGCAGCCAAGATCTGGCTAGCGGGGACCGCCAAGCCAAAAACATTCAGTACTTC.

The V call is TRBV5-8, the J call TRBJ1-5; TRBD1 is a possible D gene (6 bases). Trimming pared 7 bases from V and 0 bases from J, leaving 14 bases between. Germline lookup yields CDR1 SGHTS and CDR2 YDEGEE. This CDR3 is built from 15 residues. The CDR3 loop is CASGLRGYSNQPQHF. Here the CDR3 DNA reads TGTGCCAGCGGACTCAGGGGTTATAGCAATCAGCCCCAGCATTTT.

The CDR3 nucleotides are TGTGCCAGCAGGGGTAAGGGGGGACAGCTCGAATCCCAGGGGGGAAACACCATATATTTT. Translation gives CASRGKGGQLESQGGNTIYF. This chain uses TRBV21-1 with TRBJ1-3; TRBD1 is the table's D call, not checked against the DNA. TRBV21-1 is given as a pseudogene. CDR3 size: 20 residues.

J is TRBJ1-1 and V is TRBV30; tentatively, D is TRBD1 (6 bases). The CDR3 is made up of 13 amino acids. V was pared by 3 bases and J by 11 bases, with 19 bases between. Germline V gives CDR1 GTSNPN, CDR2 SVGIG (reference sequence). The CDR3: CAWSVNTGSQAFF. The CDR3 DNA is TGTGCCTGGAGCGTAAATACAGGGTCCCAGGCTTTCTTT.

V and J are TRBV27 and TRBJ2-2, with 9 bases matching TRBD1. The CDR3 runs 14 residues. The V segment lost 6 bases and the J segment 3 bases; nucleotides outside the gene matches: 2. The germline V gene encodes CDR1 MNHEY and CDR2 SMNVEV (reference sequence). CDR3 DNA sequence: TGTGCCAGCAGCCGGACAGGGGACACCGGGGAGCTGTTTTTT. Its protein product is CASSRTGDTGELFF.

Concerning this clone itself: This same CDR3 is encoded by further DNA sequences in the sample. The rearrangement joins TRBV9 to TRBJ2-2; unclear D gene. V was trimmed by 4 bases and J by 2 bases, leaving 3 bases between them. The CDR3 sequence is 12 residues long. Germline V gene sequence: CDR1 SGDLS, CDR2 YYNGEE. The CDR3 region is CASSQNTGELFF. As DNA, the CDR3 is TGTGCCAGCAGCCAAAACACCGGGGAGCTGTTTTTT. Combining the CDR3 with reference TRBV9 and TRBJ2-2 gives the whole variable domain DSGVTQTPKHLITATGQRVTLRCSPRSGDLSVYWYQQSLDQGLQFLIQYYNGEERAKGNILERFSAQQFPDLHSELNLSSLELGDSALYFCASSQNTGELFFGEGSRLTVL.

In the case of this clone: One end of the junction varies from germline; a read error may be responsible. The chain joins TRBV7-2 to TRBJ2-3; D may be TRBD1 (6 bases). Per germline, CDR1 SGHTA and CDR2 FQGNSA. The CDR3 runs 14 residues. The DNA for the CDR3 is TGTGCCAGCAACTTACAGGGCAGGACAGATACGCAGTATTTT. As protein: CASNLQGRTDTQYF.

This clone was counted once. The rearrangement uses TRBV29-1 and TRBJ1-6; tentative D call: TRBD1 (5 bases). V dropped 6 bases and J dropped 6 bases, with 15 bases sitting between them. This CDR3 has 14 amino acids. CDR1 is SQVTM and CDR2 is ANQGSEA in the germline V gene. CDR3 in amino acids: CSVKTGGTNSPLHF. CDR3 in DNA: TGCAGCGTCAAGACCGGGGGGACTAATTCACCCCTCCACTTT.

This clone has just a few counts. The CDR3 spells CASSPGTPNQPQHF. CDR3 DNA: TGCGCCAGTAGCCCCGGGACACCCAATCAGCCCCAGCATTTT. This rearrangement joins TRBV5-1 to TRBJ1-5, with D perhaps matching TRBD1 (6 bases). With 8 bases removed from V and 3 bases from J, the gap between germline ends came to 15 bases. The germline V gene encodes CDR1 SGHRS and CDR2 YFSETQ. CDR3 length: 14 amino acids. The variable domain in full, with the rest retrieved from reference TRBV5-1 and TRBJ1-5, is KAGVTQTPRYLIKTRGQQVTLSCSPISGHRSVSWYQQTPGQGLQFLFEYFSETQRNKGNFPGRFSGRQFSNSRSEMNVSTLELGDSALYLCASSPGTPNQPQHFGDGTRLSIL.

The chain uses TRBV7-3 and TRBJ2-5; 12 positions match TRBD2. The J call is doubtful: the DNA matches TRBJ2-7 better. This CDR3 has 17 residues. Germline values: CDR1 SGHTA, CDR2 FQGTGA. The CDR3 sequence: CASSSKGLAGTSYEQYF. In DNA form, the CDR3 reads TGTGCCAGCAGCTCTAAAGGACTAGCGGGGACCTCCTACGAGCAGTACTTC.